The TCR beta chain under discussion was sequenced for a study of early T cells in non-severe SARS-CoV-2 infection. General observations from the study: VDJdb matching, biased toward anti-spike CD8 responses, missed private and CD4 specificities.

This clonotype was observed a few times. What it binds is unknown. The CDR3 consists of 14 residues. From germline, CDR1 is SQVTM and CDR2 ANQGSEA. V gave up 6 bases and J gave up 0 bases; unmatched junction bases: 8. Individual cDNA molecules carried attached unique molecular identifiers. TCRdb fed the 5' RACE reads into MiXCR, producing one record per CDR3 protein. Of 95,000 to 100,000 distinct CDR3 sequences in the sample, more than 9.5% were seen once. V and J are TRBV29-1 and TRBJ2-7; 7 bases map to TRBD1. The sequence derives from an adult who was a healthcare worker with PCR-confirmed SARS-CoV-2 infection or an uninfected control (not recorded which). Material: whole blood. CDR3 bases: TGCAGCGTGACGGACAGGTCCTTCTCCTACGAGCAGTACTTC. The encoded protein is CSVTDRSFSYEQYF.